The 21 T cell receptor beta chains presented below share a single source sample, sequenced in a study of cytomegalovirus exposure and HLA in healthy donors. A multiplex PCR was run with 60 Vbeta primers and 13 Jbeta primers. TCRdb's copy holds only in-frame clones and misses some; the assay was immunoSEQ multiplex PCR. Of 200,000 to 300,000 clones listed, 84% are singletons. The sequenced sample consisted of PBMCs. These TCRs come from a woman aged 40 to 49 in good health and CMV-seropositive.

In regard to this clone: The junction departs from germline at one end; a sequencing error may be responsible. J is TRBJ2-2 and V is TRBV30; D perhaps matches TRBD2 (5 bases). This CDR3 has 17 residues. The germline CDR1 and CDR2 sequences are GTSNPN and SVGIG (reference sequence). CDR3: CAWKRVEAGAYTGELVF. Written as DNA, the CDR3 is TGTGCCTGGAAGAGGGTGGAGGCTGGCGCTTACACCGGGGAGCTGGTTTTT.

The J gene is TRBJ2-3, the V gene TRBV6-1; a possible D gene is TRBD2 (6 bases). The germline V gene has CDR1 MNHNS and CDR2 SASEGT. V was clipped by 6 bases and J by 1 base, with 8 bases between them. CDR3 length: 13 amino acids. DNA of the CDR3: TGTGCCAGCAGGGCTAGCGGCACAGATACGCAGTATTTT. It specifies CASRASGTDTQYF.

The chain carries TRBV6-1 and TRBJ1-2; D is perhaps TRBD1 (5 bases). This CDR3 has 14 residues. CDR1 MNHNS and CDR2 SASEGT come from the germline V gene. V dropped 6 bases and J dropped 4 bases, with 15 bases sitting between them. The CDR3 region is CASRVDSRFYGYTF. CDR3 nucleotides: TGTGCCAGCAGAGTAGACAGTCGATTCTATGGCTACACCTTC.

The chain links TRBV15 to TRBJ1-4, with TRBD1 as a possible D gene (6 bases). The length of the CDR3 is 14 residues. Trimming stripped 5 bases from V and 8 bases from J, with 15 bases between. Per germline, CDR1 LNHNV and CDR2 YYDKDF (reference sequence). Here the CDR3 reads CATSGGHTGEKLFF. The CDR3 DNA reads TGTGCCACCAGCGGGGGACATACGGGGGAAAAACTGTTTTTT.

The CDR3 region has the DNA TGTGCCAGCAGCTTAAGTCCGGGGTACGAGACTGAAGCTTTCTTT. Its protein is CASSLSPGYETEAFF. The rearrangement uses TRBV11-2 and TRBJ1-1; D remains ambiguous. The CDR3 length is 15 residues. V lost 2 bases, J lost 5 bases, and 15 bases lay in between. Germline V gives CDR1 SGHAT, CDR2 FQNNGV. Full variable domain (missing parts from reference TRBV11-2 and TRBJ1-1): EAGVAQSPRYKIIEKRQSVAFWCNPISGHATLYWYQQILGQGPKLLIQFQNNGVVDDSQLPKDRFSAERLKGVDSTLKIQPAKLEDSAVYLCASSLSPGYETEAFFGQGTRLTVV.

The J gene is TRBJ2-3, the V gene TRBV2; D call uncertain. CDR3 length: 11 residues. V was shortened by 4 bases and J by 6 bases, with 5 bases between the two germline ends. Germline V gene data show CDR1 as SNHLY and CDR2 as FYNNEI. CDR3 bases: TGTGCCAGCAGTGCCGGGGATACGCAGTATTTT. Translated, it gives CASSAGDTQYF. The whole variable domain, remainder taken from reference TRBV2 and TRBJ2-3, is EPEVTQTPSHQVTQMGQEVILRCVPISNHLYFYWYRQILGQKVEFLVSFYNNEISEKSEIFDDQFSVERPDGSNFTLKIRSTKLEDSAMYFCASSAGDTQYFGPGTRLTVL.

The V and J genes are TRBV4-3 and TRBJ2-6; 9 bases fit TRBD1. Germline-derived CDR1 and CDR2 are LGHNA and YSLEER. Trimming took 1 base from V and 0 from J; bases not matched to a gene: 4. The length of the CDR3 is 18 residues. CDR3 amino acids: CASSQVQGARSGANVLTF. Written as DNA, the CDR3 is TGCGCCAGCAGCCAAGTACAGGGGGCGCGCTCTGGGGCCAACGTCCTGACTTTC.

This chain uses TRBV9 with TRBJ2-3; possibly TRBD2 for D (5 bases). The V and J ends lost 4 bases and 0 bases respectively, with 12 bases between them. The length of the CDR3 is 15 residues. Germline V gene data show CDR1 as SGDLS and CDR2 as YYNGEE. CDR3 in DNA: TGTGCCAGCAGCCTGGGAGCCGCTAGCACAGATACGCAGTATTTT. This sequence encodes CASSLGAASTDTQYF.

Only one count was recorded for this clone. The genes are TRBV7-2 and TRBJ2-1; 8 nucleotides match TRBD1. Germline loops: CDR1 SGHTA, CDR2 FQGNSA. After removal of 3 bases from V and 6 bases from J, the junction contained 7 bases not matched to a gene. The CDR3 contains 15 residues. CDR3: CASSFDRGTFNEQFF. The CDR3 bases are TGTGCCAGCAGCTTCGACAGGGGCACTTTCAATGAGCAGTTCTTC.

The V and J genes are TRBV7-9 and TRBJ1-1, with TRBD1 identical over 8 bases. Per germline, CDR1 SEHNR and CDR2 FQNEAQ (reference sequence). The V segment lost 5 bases and the J segment 5 bases; nucleotides outside the gene matches: 4. The CDR3 spans 13 residues. CDR3 nucleotide sequence: TGTGCCAGCAGCGCACAGGGGGGGACTGAAGCTTTCTTT. Protein product: CASSAQGGTEAFF.

This clone was observed a handful of times. The gene calls are TRBV18 and TRBJ1-3; D is uncertain. The CDR3 is made up of 12 amino acids. Germline CDR1 and CDR2: KGHSH and LQKENI. V was shortened by 3 bases and J by 8 bases, with 8 bases between the two germline ends. CDR3 protein: CASSPAVDTIYF. The CDR3 bases are TGTGCCAGCTCACCGGCAGTCGACACCATATATTTT.

The V and J genes are TRBV4-2 and TRBJ1-5, with D possibly matching TRBD1 (6 bases). The ends were cut back, 0 bases at V and 6 bases at J, with 15 bases in the middle. From germline, CDR1 is LGHNA and CDR2 YNFKEQ. The CDR3 totals 16 residues. CDR3 DNA: TGTGCCAGCAGCCAAGATAAGAACAGGGAGGGTCAGCCCCAGCATTTT. The encoded protein is CASSQDKNREGQPQHF.

The CDR3 reads CASSEDRSGEGEKLFF. The CDR3, as DNA: TGTGCCAGCAGTGAGGACAGATCCGGGGAGGGCGAAAAACTGTTTTTT. This chain connects TRBV2 to TRBJ1-4; possible D gene TRBD1, 6 bases. The CDR3 spans 16 residues. The ends were cut back, 3 bases at V and 8 bases at J, with 19 bases in the middle. From germline, CDR1 is SNHLY and CDR2 FYNNEI. Based on the CDR3 plus reference TRBV2 and TRBJ1-4, the full variable domain is EPEVTQTPSHQVTQMGQEVILRCVPISNHLYFYWYRQILGQKVEFLVSFYNNEISEKSEIFDDQFSVERPDGSNFTLKIRSTKLEDSAMYFCASSEDRSGEGEKLFFGSGTQLSVL.

V gene TRBV7-9 combines with J gene TRBJ1-1, with TRBD1 identical over 8 bases. Germline assignment: CDR1 SEHNR and CDR2 FQNEAQ (reference sequence). The CDR3 sequence is 17 residues long. The ends lost 1 base at V and 4 bases at J; junction bases unmatched: 11. The CDR3 loop is CASSLGSQGAWGTEAFF. CDR3 in DNA: TGTGCCAGCAGCTTAGGGTCCCAGGGGGCGTGGGGCACTGAAGCTTTCTTT.

The J gene is TRBJ1-1, the V gene TRBV19; 8 bases are a match to TRBD1. Germline trimming cut 6 bases from V and 2 bases from J; bases unmatched to any gene: 2. The CDR3 spans 13 residues. The V gene's germline CDR1 is LNHDA and CDR2 SQIVND (reference sequence). The CDR3 DNA is TGTGCCAGTAGCCAGGGGGCAAACACTGAAGCTTTCTTT. This sequence encodes CASSQGANTEAFF.

The chain uses TRBV19 and TRBJ2-1, with 9 bases that match TRBD2. Germline V gives CDR1 LNHDA, CDR2 SQIVND (reference sequence). The CDR3 consists of 16 residues. Trimming removed 2 bases from V and 4 bases from J; junction bases left unmatched: 6. The CDR3 loop is CASSISGGRAYNEQFF. CDR3 nucleotides: TGTGCCAGTAGTATATCCGGCGGGAGGGCTTACAATGAGCAGTTCTTC.

V usage is TRBV27 and J usage is TRBJ2-2; TRBD2 matches at 7 bases. Germline CDR1 and CDR2: MNHEY and SMNVEV (reference sequence). The CDR3 loop spans 14 amino acids. The V and J ends lost 8 bases and 0 bases, in that order; junction bases with no gene match: 3. In nucleotides, the CDR3 is TGTGCCAGCGGTAGCGGGTCGAACACCGGGGAGCTGTTTTTT. This codes for CASGSGSNTGELFF.

The rearrangement joins TRBV6-1 to TRBJ2-1; 7 nucleotides match TRBD2. Germline values: CDR1 MNHNS, CDR2 SASEGT. Germline trimming cut 5 bases from V and 5 bases from J; bases unmatched to any gene: 9. This CDR3 spans 15 amino acids. CDR3 residues: CASSPPGRGHNEQFF. In DNA form, the CDR3 reads TGTGCCAGCAGTCCCCCGGGGAGGGGCCACAATGAGCAGTTCTTC.

CDR3 in DNA: TGTGCCAGCCGCCGGGACATCGTGAACACTGAAGCTTTCTTT. As protein: CASRRDIVNTEAFF. V is TRBV2 and J is TRBJ1-1; maybe TRBD1 (6 bases). The V end was cut by 8 bases, the J end by 0 bases, with 13 bases between. Germline CDR1 reads SNHLY; CDR2 reads FYNNEI. The CDR3 spans 14 residues.

The chain has TRBV6-1 and TRBJ1-3; 9 bases match TRBD1. The CDR3 sequence is 15 residues long. Looked up from germline, CDR1 is MNHNS and CDR2 is SASEGT. Germline trimming cut 4 bases from V and 2 bases from J; bases unmatched to any gene: 3. The CDR3 DNA is TGTGCCAGCAGTGCGACAGGGGGGCCTGGAAACACCATATATTTT. Translation gives CASSATGGPGNTIYF.

V is TRBV12-5 and J is TRBJ2-7; 10 bases fit TRBD2. The CDR3 sequence is 15 residues long. Per germline, CDR1 LGHNT and CDR2 FRNRAP. Unmatched junction bases numbered 8, after V lost 4 bases and J lost 5 bases. CDR3 protein: CASGSYRTSGNEQYF. In DNA form, the CDR3 reads TGTGCTAGTGGTTCCTACCGGACTAGCGGCAACGAGCAGTACTTC.